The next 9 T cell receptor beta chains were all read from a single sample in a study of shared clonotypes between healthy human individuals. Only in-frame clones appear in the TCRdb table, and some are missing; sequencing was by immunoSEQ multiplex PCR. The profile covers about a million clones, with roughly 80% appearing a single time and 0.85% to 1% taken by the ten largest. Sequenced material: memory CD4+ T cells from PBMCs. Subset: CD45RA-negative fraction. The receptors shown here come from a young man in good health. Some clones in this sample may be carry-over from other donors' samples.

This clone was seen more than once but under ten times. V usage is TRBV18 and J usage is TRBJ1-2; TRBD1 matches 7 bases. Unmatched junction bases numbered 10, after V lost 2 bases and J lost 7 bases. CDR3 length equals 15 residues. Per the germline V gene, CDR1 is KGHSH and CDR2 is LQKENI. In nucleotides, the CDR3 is TGTGCCAGCTCACCAGGCCAGGGGGTAGTTGGTGGCTACACCTTC. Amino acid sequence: CASSPGQGVVGGYTF. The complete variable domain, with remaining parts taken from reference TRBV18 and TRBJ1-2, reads NAGVMQNPRHLVRRRGQEARLRCSPMKGHSHVYWYRQLPEEGLKFMVYLQKENIIDESGMPKERFSAEFPKEGPSILRIQQVVRGDSAAYFCASSPGQGVVGGYTFGSGTRLTVV.

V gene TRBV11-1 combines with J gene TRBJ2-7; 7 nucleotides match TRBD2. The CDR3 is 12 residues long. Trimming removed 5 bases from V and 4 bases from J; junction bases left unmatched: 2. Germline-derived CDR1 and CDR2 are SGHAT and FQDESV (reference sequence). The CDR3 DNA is TGTGCCAGCAGCCGGGAGGATTACGAGCAGTACTTC. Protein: CASSREDYEQYF.

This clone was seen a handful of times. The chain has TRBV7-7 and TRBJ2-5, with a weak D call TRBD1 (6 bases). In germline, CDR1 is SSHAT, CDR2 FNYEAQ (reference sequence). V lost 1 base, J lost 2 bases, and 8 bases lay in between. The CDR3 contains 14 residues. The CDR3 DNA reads TGTGCCAGCAGCTTAGGAGGGGGTCAAGAGACCCAGTACTTC. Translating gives CASSLGGGQETQYF. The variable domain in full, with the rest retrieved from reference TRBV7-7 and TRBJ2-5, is GAGVSQSPRYKVTKRGQDVTLRCDPISSHATLYWYQQALGQGPEFLTYFNYEAQPDKSGLPSDRFSAERPEGSISTLTIQRTEQRDSAMYRCASSLGGGQETQYFGPGTRLLVL.

The CDR3 spells CAWSAGLDNQPQHF. Here the CDR3 DNA reads TGTGCCTGGAGTGCCGGGTTAGACAATCAGCCCCAGCATTTT. The chain carries TRBV30 and TRBJ1-5; D gene uncertain. The CDR3 length is 14 residues. V was trimmed by 1 base and J by 3 bases, leaving 10 bases between them. The germline gives CDR1 GTSNPN, CDR2 SVGIG (reference sequence).

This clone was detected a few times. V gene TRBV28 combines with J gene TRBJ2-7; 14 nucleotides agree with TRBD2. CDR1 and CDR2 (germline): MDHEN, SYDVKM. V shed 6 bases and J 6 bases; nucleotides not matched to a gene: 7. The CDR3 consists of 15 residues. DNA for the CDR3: TGTGCCAGCAGGTCCGGGACTAGCGGGAGAATCGAGCAGTACTTC. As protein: CASRSGTSGRIEQYF. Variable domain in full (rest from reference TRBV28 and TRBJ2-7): DVKVTQSSRYLVKRTGEKVFLECVQDMDHENMFWYRQDPGLGLRLIYFSYDVKMKEKGDIPEGYSVSREKKERFSLILESASTNQTSMYLCASRSGTSGRIEQYFGPGTRLTVT.

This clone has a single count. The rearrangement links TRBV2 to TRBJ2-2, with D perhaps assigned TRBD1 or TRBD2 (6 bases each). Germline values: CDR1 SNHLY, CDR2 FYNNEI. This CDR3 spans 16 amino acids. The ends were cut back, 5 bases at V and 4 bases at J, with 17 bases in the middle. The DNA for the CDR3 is TGTGCCAGCAGTTCATACAGGGCGGGGAGCACCGGGGAGCTGTTTTTT. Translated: CASSSYRAGSTGELFF.

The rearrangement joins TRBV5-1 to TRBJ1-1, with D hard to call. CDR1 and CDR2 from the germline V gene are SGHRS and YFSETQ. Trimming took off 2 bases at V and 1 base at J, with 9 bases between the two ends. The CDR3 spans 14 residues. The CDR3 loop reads CASSLSTSNTEAFF. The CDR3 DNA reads TGCGCCAGCAGCTTATCCACCTCGAACACTGAAGCTTTCTTT. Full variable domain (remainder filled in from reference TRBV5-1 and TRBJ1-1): KAGVTQTPRYLIKTRGQQVTLSCSPISGHRSVSWYQQTPGQGLQFLFEYFSETQRNKGNFPGRFSGRQFSNSRSEMNVSTLELGDSALYLCASSLSTSNTEAFFGQGTRLTVV.

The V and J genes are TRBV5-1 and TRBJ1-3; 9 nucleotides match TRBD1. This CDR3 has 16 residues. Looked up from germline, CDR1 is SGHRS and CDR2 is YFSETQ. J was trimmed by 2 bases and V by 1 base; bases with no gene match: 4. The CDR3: CASSLLGTGTGNTIYF. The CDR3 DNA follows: TGCGCCAGCAGCTTGCTCGGGACAGGGACTGGAAACACCATATATTTT.

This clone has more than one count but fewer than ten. In nucleotides, the CDR3 is TGTGCCAGCCGAAACAGGCCAATCAGGGGCTACGAGCAGTACTTC. Translated: CASRNRPIRGYEQYF. The gene calls are TRBV27 and TRBJ2-7; the D gene is possibly TRBD1 (6 bases). Trimming took 8 bases from V and 3 from J, leaving 20 bases between them. This CDR3 spans 15 amino acids. Germline V lookup: CDR1 MNHEY, CDR2 SMNVEV (reference sequence).